This T cell receptor (beta chain) was documented in a study of blood T cell repertoires in COVID-19. Study information: In each case, the material was cDNA or gDNA derived from T cells, B-cell-depleted T cells, or PBMCs.

Original processing notes: For nucleated cells, counts were estimated from reference gene primer amplification. Produced via immunoSEQ multiplex PCR; TCRdb's table is partial and in-frame only. D and trimming come from the DNA, and the V and J calls and clone size come from that table. The sample has 200,000 to 250,000 clones, roughly 84% seen once. The sequence came from a woman over 75 with acute or convalescent COVID-19. What was sequenced was peripheral blood.

The CDR3: CASSYSGTWDQPQHF. The CDR3, as DNA: TGTGCCAGCAGTTACTCGGGGACTTGGGATCAGCCCCAGCATTTT. V usage is TRBV6-5 and J usage is TRBJ1-5; possible D gene TRBD1, 5 bases. The germline gives CDR1 MNHEY, CDR2 SVGAGI. With 0 bases removed from V and 5 bases from J, the gap between germline ends came to 11 bases. The CDR3 extends over 15 amino acids.